The clone carrying this T cell receptor (beta chain) was seen many times. The data are from a study of T cells in Graves' hyperthyroidism and ophthalmopathy. TCR beta CDR3 regions were amplified from RNA transcripts. HTBI primers were the set used in a first-round RT-PCR of the TCR CDR3. TCRdb re-called the multiplex PCR reads through MiXCR, storing one row per CDR3 protein. The sample records approximately 590,000 distinct CDR3 sequences, about a sixth being singletons. The sample was blood. This TCR derives from a woman younger than 45 with Graves' hyperthyroidism.

The CDR3 loop reads CASSSRLASYNEQFF. Written as DNA, the CDR3 is TGTGCCAGCAGCTCTAGACTAGCTAGCTACAATGAGCAGTTCTTC. This chain joins TRBV7-6 and TRBJ2-1, with 7 bases aligning to TRBD2. The trim removed 4 bases at V and 3 bases at J, leaving 6 bases unmatched. The length of the CDR3 is 15 residues. CDR1 SGHVS and CDR2 FNYEAQ come from the germline V gene.